This is a list of T cell receptor beta chains from one sample in a study of cytomegalovirus exposure and HLA in healthy donors. The protocol was immunoSEQ multiplex PCR, while the TCRdb copy is restricted to in-frame clones and leaves out a portion. The sample shows under 200,000 clones, about 80% of them seen only once. The sample taken for sequencing was PBMCs. These receptors all come from a woman aged 25 to 39 in good health and CMV-seropositive. The CDR3 runs from the conserved cysteine through the conserved F or W. A D gene is named only where the DNA matches it firmly. Where a row states a size, it is once, few, many or the class of an expanded clone; other rows omit it.

j_call	d_call	v_call	clone_size	cdr3_nt	cdr3_aa
TRBJ1-2	TRBD1	TRBV7-6	NA	TGTGCCAGCAGCCCTCCGGGACAGGCATATGGCTACACCTTC	CASSPPGQAYGYTF
TRBJ2-2	TRBD1	TRBV7-2	once	TGTGCCAGCAGCTCCCAGGGGGCAGGGAACACCGGGGAGCTGTTTTTT	CASSSQGAGNTGELFF
TRBJ1-5	TRBD1	TRBV5-8	NA	TGTGCCAGCAGCCCCGGGCGAGGAGGGGGCAGTCAGCCCCAGCATTTT	CASSPGRGGGSQPQHF
TRBJ2-2	NA	TRBV11-2	NA	TGTGCCAGCAGCTTAGTAAAATCCGGGGAGCTGTTTTTT	CASSLVKSGELFF
TRBJ2-1	TRBD2	TRBV11-3	NA	TGTGCCAGCAGCTTAGGGGGTCGGGGACTATCCTACAATGAGCAGTTCTTC	CASSLGGRGLSYNEQFF
TRBJ2-2	NA	TRBV10-2	NA	TGCGCCAGCAGAGCGAGCGGTAACACCGGGGAGCTGTTTTTT	CASRASGNTGELFF
TRBJ2-3	NA	TRBV30	NA	TGTGCCTGGAAGCTCGGCGGAGCTAGCACAGATACGCAGTATTTT	CAWKLGGASTDTQYF
TRBJ1-2	NA	TRBV6-6	few	TGTGCCAGCAGCCGCCCCTTGGCAGGCACTAACTATGGCTACACCTTC	CASSRPLAGTNYGYTF
TRBJ1-5	NA	TRBV6-1	many	TGTGCCAGCAACGAGGCCGGGCCCCAGCATTTT	CASNEAGPQHF
TRBJ2-1	TRBD2	TRBV19	few	TGTGCCAGTAGACTCCTGAGCGGGGGAGACACTTACACGGTCTTC	CASRLLSGGDTYTVF
TRBJ1-1	NA	TRBV4-1	NA	TGCGCCAGCAGCTACAGTACCGGGGTCCGGAACACTGAAGCTTTCTTT	CASSYSTGVRNTEAFF
TRBJ1-4	NA	TRBV27	once	TGTGCCAGCAGTTTCCGTTGGCTGGGGCAACTGTTTTTT	CASSFRWLGQLFF
TRBJ2-5	TRBD2	TRBV9	NA	TGTGCCAGCAGCGCCGGGACTAGCGGCCAAGAGACCCAGTACTTC	CASSAGTSGQETQYF
TRBJ1-4	TRBD1	TRBV6-1	NA	TGTGCCAGCAAGACAGGGAGTTTTGAAAAACTGTTTTTT	CASKTGSFEKLFF
TRBJ1-3	NA	TRBV10-3	NA	TGTGCCACCTTTCCGACAGACTCTGGAAACACCATATATTTT	CATFPTDSGNTIYF
TRBJ1-1	NA	TRBV2	NA	TGTGCCAGCAGGGGGCAAGTGAACACTGAAGCTTTCTTT	CASRGQVNTEAFF
TRBJ2-7	NA	TRBV7-8	once	TGTGCCAGCAGCTTCGACAGAAATACCTACGAGCAGTACTTC	CASSFDRNTYEQYF
TRBJ1-2	NA	TRBV6-5	NA	TGTGCCAGCAGTTACTCGAGGAGGGACTATGGCTACACCTTC	CASSYSRRDYGYTF
TRBJ2-1	NA	TRBV5-5	once	TGTGCCAGCAGCTTGGTAGCCGGGAAGGTTGAGCAGTTCTTC	CASSLVAGKVEQFF
TRBJ1-4	NA	TRBV5-1	NA	TGCGCCAGCAGCCCCGGCGGGGGGTGGAATGAAAAACTGTTTTTT	CASSPGGGWNEKLFF
TRBJ2-7	TRBD2	TRBV7-2	NA	TGTGCCAGCAGCCCCAGAGTAGCGGGGACCTACGAGCAGTACTTC	CASSPRVAGTYEQYF
TRBJ2-7	NA	TRBV9	few	TGTGCCAGCAGCGTAGAGACTTACTCCTACGAGCAGTACTTC	CASSVETYSYEQYF
TRBJ1-1	NA	TRBV19	NA	TGTGCCAGTAGTATGGGAACAGGGTGGACTGAAGCTTTCTTT	CASSMGTGWTEAFF
TRBJ2-2	NA	TRBV19	NA	TGTGCCAGTAGTATTGGGTCAGCCCAACAGGCCGGGGAGCTGTTTTTT	CASSIGSAQQAGELFF
TRBJ1-4	TRBD1	TRBV19	NA	TGTGCCAGCGGGACAGGGGGTATCAAGAGTGAAAAACTGTTTTTT	CASGTGGIKSEKLFF
TRBJ1-1	TRBD1	TRBV2	NA	TGTGCCAGCAGACTGACAGGGACGAACACTGAAGCTTTCTTT	CASRLTGTNTEAFF
TRBJ2-7	TRBD1	TRBV6-6	NA	TGTGCCAGCAGCTACGGGCAGGGGGCTTACGAGCAGTACTTC	CASSYGQGAYEQYF
TRBJ2-5	TRBD2	TRBV14	NA	TGTGCCAGCAGCCGTAGCGGGGGGGCCGTCGCGGAGACCCAGTACTTC	CASSRSGGAVAETQYF
TRBJ2-1	TRBD2	TRBV5-4	NA	TGTGCCAGCAGCCTCCTAGCGGGGGGATACAATGAGCAGTTCTTC	CASSLLAGGYNEQFF
TRBJ2-3	TRBD1	TRBV10-3	NA	TGTGCCATCGGAACTGACAGGGAAGGCACAGATACGCAGTATTTT	CAIGTDREGTDTQYF
TRBJ2-7	NA	TRBV27	NA	TGTGCCAGCAGTTTATCGGAGGGGTCAGGGAACTACGAGCAGTACTTC	CASSLSEGSGNYEQYF
TRBJ2-7	TRBD1	TRBV6-1	NA	TGTGCCAGCACCATAGGGACAGGGACCTACGAGCAGTACTTC	CASTIGTGTYEQYF
TRBJ1-2	TRBD1	TRBV10-3	NA	TGTGCCATCAGTGAGACAGGGGAGTTGAATGGCTACACCTTC	CAISETGELNGYTF
TRBJ2-7	NA	TRBV10-3	NA	TGTGCCATCAGTGAGTCGCGCGAGCAGTACTTC	CAISESREQYF
TRBJ2-3	TRBD2	TRBV2	NA	TGTGCCAGCAGTCCTACTAGCGGGGAGACAGATACGCAGTATTTT	CASSPTSGETDTQYF
TRBJ1-1	TRBD1	TRBV27	NA	TGTGCCAGCAGTCTCTCGACAGGGGCGAACACTGAAGCTTTCTTT	CASSLSTGANTEAFF
TRBJ1-1	TRBD1	TRBV5-1	NA	TGCGCCAGCAGCTCCGGGACAGCTATTATGAACACTGAAGCTTTCTTT	CASSSGTAIMNTEAFF
TRBJ2-6	TRBD1	TRBV6-1	NA	TGTGCCAGCAGTGAATTAGGGACAGGGAGACCCGACTCTGGGGCCAACGTCCTGACTTTC	CASSELGTGRPDSGANVLTF
TRBJ2-2	TRBD2	TRBV30	NA	TGTGCCTGGAGTGGGGGAGGGTCAGCCGGGGAGCTGTTTTTT	CAWSGGGSAGELFF
TRBJ1-2	TRBD1	TRBV19	NA	TGTGCCAGTAGTATTACCGGGACAGGCTCCTATGGCTACACCTTC	CASSITGTGSYGYTF
TRBJ1-1	TRBD1	TRBV28	NA	TGTGCCAGCAGTCCGATGGGGACAGTAACTGAAGCTTTCTTT	CASSPMGTVTEAFF
TRBJ2-3	NA	TRBV19	NA	TGTGCCAGCAAAGACGGACTCAGCACAGATACGCAGTATTTT	CASKDGLSTDTQYF
TRBJ2-1	TRBD2	TRBV10-1	once	TGCGCCAGCAGTGAGGGCCTAGCGGGAGGTGACAATGAGCAGTTCTTC	CASSEGLAGGDNEQFF
TRBJ2-2	TRBD2	TRBV7-9	NA	TGTGCCAGCAGCAAGAGGCTCCTACTAGCGGGGGGGCGTATCGGGGAGCTGTTTTTT	CASSKRLLLAGGRIGELFF
TRBJ1-6	TRBD1	TRBV27	few	TGTGCCAGCAGTCACACAGGGGTTTCACCCCTCCACTTT	CASSHTGVSPLHF
TRBJ1-3	TRBD1	TRBV7-2	few	TGTGCCAGCAGGCCAGGGGGCTCGGTGGCTGGAAACACCATATATTTT	CASRPGGSVAGNTIYF
TRBJ2-2	TRBD2	TRBV4-3	NA	TGCGCCAGCAGCCAGGGGACTAGCGGGAGAGGTGCCACCGGGGAGCTGTTTTTT	CASSQGTSGRGATGELFF
TRBJ2-1	NA	TRBV27	NA	TGTGCCAGCAGTTTATCAGGCCAGCGGATTAGCTCCTACAATGAGCAGTTCTTC	CASSLSGQRISSYNEQFF
TRBJ2-7	TRBD1	TRBV15	NA	TGTGCCACCAGCAGCGCCTGGACAGGTGGTGATTTGGAGCAGTACTTC	CATSSAWTGGDLEQYF
TRBJ1-6	NA	TRBV6-5	once	TGTGCCAGCAGTTATACGAGCTCCTATAATTCACCCCTCCACTTT	CASSYTSSYNSPLHF
TRBJ1-5	NA	TRBV18	NA	TGTGCCAGCTCACCCTCGGGCCAGGGGCCCCAGCATTTT	CASSPSGQGPQHF
TRBJ2-1	NA	TRBV11-3	NA	TGTGCCAGCAGCTTAAGGGGGAGCTCCTACAATGAGCAGTTCTTC	CASSLRGSSYNEQFF
TRBJ2-1	NA	TRBV28	NA	TGTGCCAGCGTCGACTTTACTGGGCAGTTCTTC	CASVDFTGQFF
TRBJ1-2	NA	TRBV7-9	few	TGTTCCAGCAGCCCGATAGGACTGGTAAAGGGCTACACCTTC	CSSSPIGLVKGYTF